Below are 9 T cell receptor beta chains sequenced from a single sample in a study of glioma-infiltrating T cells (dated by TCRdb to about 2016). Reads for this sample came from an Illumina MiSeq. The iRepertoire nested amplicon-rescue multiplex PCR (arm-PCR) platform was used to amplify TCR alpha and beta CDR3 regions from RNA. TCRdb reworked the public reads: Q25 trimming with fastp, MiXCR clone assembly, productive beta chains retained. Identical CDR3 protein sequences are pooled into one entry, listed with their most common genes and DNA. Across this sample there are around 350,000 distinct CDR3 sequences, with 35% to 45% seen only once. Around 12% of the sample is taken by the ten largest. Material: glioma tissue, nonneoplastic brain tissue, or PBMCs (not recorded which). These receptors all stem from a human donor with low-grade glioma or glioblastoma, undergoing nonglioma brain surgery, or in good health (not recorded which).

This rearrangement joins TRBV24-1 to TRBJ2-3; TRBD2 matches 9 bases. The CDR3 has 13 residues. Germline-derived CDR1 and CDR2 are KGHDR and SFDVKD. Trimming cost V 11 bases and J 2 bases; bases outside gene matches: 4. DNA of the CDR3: TGTGCCATACGGACTAGCGACACAGATACGCAGTATTTT. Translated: CAIRTSDTDTQYF.

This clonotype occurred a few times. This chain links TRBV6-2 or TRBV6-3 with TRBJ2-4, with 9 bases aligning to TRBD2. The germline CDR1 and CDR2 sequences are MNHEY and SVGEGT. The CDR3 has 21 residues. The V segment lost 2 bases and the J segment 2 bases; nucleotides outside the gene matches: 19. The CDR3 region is CASSYPPPAGGPEGTKNIQYF. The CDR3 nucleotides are TGTGCCAGCAGTTACCCTCCTCCGGCGGGAGGGCCTGAGGGGACCAAAAACATTCAGTACTTC.

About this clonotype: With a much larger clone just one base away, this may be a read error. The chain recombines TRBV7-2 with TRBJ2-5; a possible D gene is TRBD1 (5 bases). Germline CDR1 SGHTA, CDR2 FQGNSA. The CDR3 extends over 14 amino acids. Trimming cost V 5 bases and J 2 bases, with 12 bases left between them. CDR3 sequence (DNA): TGTGCCAGCAGCCCGAGACAGTTTCAAGAGACCCAGTACTTC. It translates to CASSPRQFQETQYF.

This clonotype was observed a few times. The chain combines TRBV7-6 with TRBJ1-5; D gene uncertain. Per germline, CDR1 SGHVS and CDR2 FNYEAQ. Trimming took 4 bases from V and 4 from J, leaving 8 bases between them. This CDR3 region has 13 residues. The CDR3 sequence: CASSSQENQPQHF. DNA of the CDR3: TGTGCCAGCAGCTCCCAGGAGAATCAGCCCCAGCATTTT. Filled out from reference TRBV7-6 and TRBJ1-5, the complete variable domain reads GAGVSQSPRYKVTKRGQDVALRCDPISGHVSLYWYRQALGQGPEFLTYFNYEAQQDKSGLPNDRFSAERPEGSISTLTIQRTEQRDSAMYRCASSSQENQPQHFGDGTRLSIL.

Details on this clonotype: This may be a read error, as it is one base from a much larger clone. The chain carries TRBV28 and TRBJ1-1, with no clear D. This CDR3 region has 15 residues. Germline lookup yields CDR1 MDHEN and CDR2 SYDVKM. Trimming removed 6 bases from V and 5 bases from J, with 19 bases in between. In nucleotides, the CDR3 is TGTGCCAGCAGCCTAATGGGTGGGTCGAAAACTGAAGCTTTCTTT. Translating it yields CASSLMGGSKTEAFF.

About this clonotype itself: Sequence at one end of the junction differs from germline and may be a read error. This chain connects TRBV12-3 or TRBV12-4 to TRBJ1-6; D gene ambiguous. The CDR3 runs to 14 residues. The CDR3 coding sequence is TGTGCCAGCAGCCGATACCCTACGGATTCAACCCTCCACTTT. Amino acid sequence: CASSRYPTDSTLHF.

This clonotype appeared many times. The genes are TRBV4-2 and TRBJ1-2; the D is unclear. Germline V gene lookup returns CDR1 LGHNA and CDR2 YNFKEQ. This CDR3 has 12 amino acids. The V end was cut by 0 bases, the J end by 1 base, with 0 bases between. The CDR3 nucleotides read TGTGCCAGCAGCCAAGATAACTATGGCTACACCTTC. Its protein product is CASSQDNYGYTF.

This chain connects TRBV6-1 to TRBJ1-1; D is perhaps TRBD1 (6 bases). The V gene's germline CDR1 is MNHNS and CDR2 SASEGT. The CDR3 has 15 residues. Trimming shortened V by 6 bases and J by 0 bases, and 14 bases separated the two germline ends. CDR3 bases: TGTGCCAGCAGCCCCGGACAGTTTTTGAACACTGAAGCTTTCTTT. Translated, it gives CASSPGQFLNTEAFF.

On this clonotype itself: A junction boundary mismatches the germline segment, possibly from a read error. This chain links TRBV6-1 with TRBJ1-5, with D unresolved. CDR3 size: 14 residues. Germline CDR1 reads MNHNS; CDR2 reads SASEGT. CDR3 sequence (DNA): TGTGCCAGCGTAGACACCTGGCTCGATCAGCCCCAGCGTTTT. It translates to CASVDTWLDQPQRF.